The present T cell receptor (beta chain) was sequenced within a study of T cells in Graves' hyperthyroidism and ophthalmopathy. Study conclusions and caveats: Most clonotypes expanded in thyroid above 0.001 were likewise present in blood. Model predictions of ophthalmopathy came a median around 6.5 months before onset.

Pregnant or lactating patients were excluded, as were those with uncontrolled infection or other autoimmune disease. Clinical symptoms, serum thyroxine and TRAb, thyroid ultrasound and orbital computed tomography together formed the diagnostic basis. TCR beta CDR3 region amplification was performed from RNA transcripts. The TCR CDR3 was amplified in a first-round RT-PCR using the HTBI primer set. MiXCR, run by TCRdb on the multiplex PCR reads, gives a single entry per CDR3 protein. The sample lists around 580,000 distinct CDR3 sequences, about 45% occurring once. CDR1 is DFQATT and CDR2 is SNEGSKA in the germline V gene (reference sequence). V was trimmed by 6 bases and J by 5 bases, leaving 16 bases between them. This CDR3 region has 13 residues. About this clonotype: Its antigen remains unidentified.

This TCR was sampled from a woman between 18 and 29 years old with Graves' hyperthyroidism. Sequenced: peripheral blood or thyroid tissue (not recorded which). The rearrangement joins TRBV20-1 to TRBJ2-5; no clear D. The CDR3 here is CSALPGSEETQYF. The CDR3 bases are TGCAGTGCCCTCCCGGGTAGTGAGGAGACCCAGTACTTC.